What follows are 31 T cell receptor beta chains derived from one specimen sequenced in a study of blood T cell repertoires in COVID-19 (dated by TCRdb to the early 2020s). Library preparation used the immunoSEQ multiplex PCR assay. TCRdb limited this immuneACCESS table to in-frame rearrangements with V and J called. A share of clones is missing; checked studies link under half to unresolved V genes, and the rest is unexplained. The sample table shows under 150,000 clones, and 70% to 90% are seen once. In total, the top ten clones hold about 2.2% of the sample. The specimen was peripheral blood. The receptor set was obtained from a man aged 30-40 years with acute or convalescent COVID-19.

Here the CDR3 reads CASSGQGGTEAFF. The CDR3 coding sequence is TGTGCCAGCAGTGGACAGGGTGGTACTGAAGCTTTCTTT. The V call is TRBV2, the J call TRBJ1-1, with 7 bases aligning to TRBD1. V shed 4 bases and J 5 bases; nucleotides not matched to a gene: 4. CDR3 size: 13 residues. The V gene's germline CDR1 is SNHLY and CDR2 FYNNEI.

V usage is TRBV15 and J usage is TRBJ2-1; the match to TRBD1 covers 9 bases. J gave up 8 bases and V 0 bases, and 8 bases lay outside the gene matches. This CDR3 comprises 16 residues. The germline gives CDR1 LNHNV, CDR2 YYDKDF (reference sequence). The CDR3 protein is CATSRDLGQGHHEQFF. CDR3 DNA sequence: TGTGCCACCAGCAGAGATCTAGGACAGGGGCATCATGAGCAGTTCTTC.

The J gene is TRBJ2-2, the V gene TRBV4-1; 10 bases agree with TRBD2. Trimming removed 1 base from V and 4 bases from J; junction bases left unmatched: 9. CDR1 and CDR2 (germline): MGHRA, YSYEKL. The CDR3 totals 18 residues. CDR3 coding DNA: TGCGCCAGCAGCCAAGGCGGGCTAGCGGGAGTCGGCACCGGGGAGCTGTTTTTT. It encodes CASSQGGLAGVGTGELFF.

A note on this clone: The same CDR3 is also encoded by other DNA sequences in this sample. This chain joins TRBV4-3 and TRBJ1-2, with a weak D call TRBD1 (6 bases). In germline, CDR1 is LGHNA, CDR2 YSLEER. V was trimmed by 2 bases and J by 5 bases, leaving 18 bases between them. This CDR3 has 16 amino acids. The CDR3 spells CASSQNPQGLAYGYTF. The CDR3 region has the DNA TGCGCCAGCAGCCAAAATCCGCAGGGGCTAGCATATGGCTACACCTTC.

V is TRBV6-2 or TRBV6-3 and J is TRBJ2-5; perhaps TRBD2 as D (6 bases). Germline lookup yields CDR1 MNHEY and CDR2 SVGEGT. V dropped 2 bases and J dropped 5 bases, with 18 bases sitting between them. The CDR3 has 16 residues. CDR3 in amino acids: CASSYGSGVTGETQYF. Here the CDR3 DNA reads TGTGCCAGCAGTTACGGGTCGGGGGTAACGGGGGAGACCCAGTACTTC.

The rearrangement uses TRBV5-1 and TRBJ2-4; the D gene is possibly TRBD2 (5 bases). V was trimmed by 0 bases and J by 4 bases, leaving 14 bases between them. Germline V gene data show CDR1 as SGHRS and CDR2 as YFSETQ. CDR3 size: 16 residues. The DNA of the CDR3 is TGCGCCAGCAGCTTGGTGGATGGGTGGGAGAAAAACATTCAGTACTTC. Amino acid sequence: CASSLVDGWEKNIQYF.

V is TRBV4-2 and J is TRBJ2-5, with 9 nucleotides matching TRBD2. The germline V gene has CDR1 LGHNA and CDR2 YNFKEQ. The CDR3 runs 18 residues. The trim removed 0 bases at V and 1 base at J, leaving 9 bases unmatched. Here the CDR3 reads CASSQELPASGAQETQYF. CDR3 in DNA: TGTGCCAGCAGCCAAGAACTTCCGGCTAGCGGGGCCCAAGAGACCCAGTACTTC.

The gene calls are TRBV11-1 and TRBJ2-1; 13 nucleotides match TRBD2. The V gene's germline CDR1 is SGHAT and CDR2 FQDESV (reference sequence). The V gene end was trimmed by 5 bases and the J gene end by 7 bases; junction bases not matched to a gene: 8. This CDR3 is 16 amino acids long. The CDR3 DNA reads TGTGCCAGCAGCCTCTTCGGACTAGCGGGAGTAAATGAGCAGTTCTTC. Translation: CASSLFGLAGVNEQFF.

The chain combines TRBV30 with TRBJ1-2, with D possibly TRBD1 on 5 matching bases. The germline gives CDR1 GTSNPN, CDR2 SVGIG (reference sequence). The CDR3 is made up of 13 amino acids. Trimming cost V 3 bases and J 0 bases, with 8 bases left between them. The CDR3 is CAWRDSPNYGYTF. CDR3 DNA: TGTGCCTGGAGAGACAGCCCTAACTATGGCTACACCTTC.

The chain is built from TRBV6-5 and TRBJ1-1; D unclear. Trimming removed 0 bases from V and 1 base from J, with 6 bases in between. The CDR3 runs to 14 residues. Per germline, CDR1 MNHEY and CDR2 SVGAGI. The CDR3 loop reads CASSYSRQNTEAFF. CDR3 sequence (DNA): TGTGCCAGCAGTTACTCGCGACAGAACACTGAAGCTTTCTTT.

V gene TRBV7-2 combines with J gene TRBJ1-2, with 9 bases identical to TRBD1. The ends lost 2 bases at V and 8 bases at J; junction bases unmatched: 6. Germline V lookup: CDR1 SGHTA, CDR2 FQGNSA. The CDR3 loop spans 14 amino acids. The CDR3 DNA reads TGTGCCAGCAGCTTACTCGGGACAGGGCGCGGCTACACCTTC. Residues: CASSLLGTGRGYTF.

The rearrangement links TRBV15 to TRBJ2-7; the D is unclear. The CDR3 has 15 amino acids. Germline loops: CDR1 LNHNV, CDR2 YYDKDF (reference sequence). V was pared by 0 bases and J by 1 base, with 10 bases between. The CDR3 sequence: CATSRDGSGSYEQYF. CDR3 DNA: TGTGCCACCAGCAGAGATGGATCGGGTTCCTACGAGCAGTACTTC.

The chain uses TRBV30 and TRBJ2-5; 8 bases are a match to TRBD1. The V gene end was trimmed by 3 bases and the J gene end by 4 bases; junction bases not matched to a gene: 10. Germline CDR1 is GTSNPN and CDR2 is SVGIG (reference sequence). This CDR3 is 15 amino acids long. The CDR3 bases are TGTGCCTGGAGATTGACCAGGGGGCCTGGAGAGACCCAGTACTTC. This gives the protein CAWRLTRGPGETQYF.

In this sample, this clone turned up once. The rearrangement uses TRBV19 and TRBJ2-1; D is undetermined. V was cut by 5 bases and J by 4 bases, with 9 bases left in between. The CDR3 contains 13 residues. Looked up from germline, CDR1 is LNHDA and CDR2 is SQIVND (reference sequence). Written as DNA, the CDR3 is TGTGCCAGTAGTCTGACTGGTTACAATGAGCAGTTCTTC. Its translation is CASSLTGYNEQFF.

The chain employs TRBV6-2 or TRBV6-3 and TRBJ1-1, with unresolved D. In germline, CDR1 is MNHEY, CDR2 SVGEGT. The ends were cut back, 6 bases at V and 1 base at J, with 9 bases in the middle. The CDR3 totals 13 residues. The CDR3 region is CASSMGENTEAFF. CDR3 sequence (DNA): TGTGCCAGCAGCATGGGCGAGAACACTGAAGCTTTCTTT.

The chain carries TRBV6-6 and TRBJ2-4; 7 bases fit TRBD2. V shed 6 bases, J shed 9 bases, and the junction held 11 bases outside the gene matches. This CDR3 region has 14 residues. CDR1 and CDR2 from the germline V gene are MNHNY and SVGAGI (reference sequence). The CDR3 nucleotides read TGTGCCAGCAGCCCGCCGGCGGGAGAGGTCATTCAGTACTTC. Protein: CASSPPAGEVIQYF.

This chain uses TRBV6-5 with TRBJ1-2, with unresolved D. Trimming removed 4 bases from V and 11 bases from J, with 20 bases in between. The CDR3 contains 14 residues. Germline CDR1 MNHEY, CDR2 SVGAGI. The CDR3 region has the DNA TGTGCCAGCAGTTTCACAGCGTTCGGGGTTCCATACACCTTC. This codes for CASSFTAFGVPYTF.

The rearrangement uses TRBV6-5 and TRBJ1-4; 9 positions agree with TRBD1. Germline V lookup: CDR1 MNHEY, CDR2 SVGAGI. This CDR3 spans 15 amino acids. J was trimmed by 3 bases and V by 6 bases; bases with no gene match: 5. In DNA form, the CDR3 reads TGTGCCAGCAGCGGGACAGGGTCCGCTAATGAAAAACTGTTTTTT. This codes for CASSGTGSANEKLFF.

The rearrangement uses TRBV3-1 (or the pseudogene TRBV3-2) and TRBJ1-1; D may be TRBD1 (5 bases). Between the trimmed V and J ends, which lost 6 bases and 8 bases, there was a span of 13 bases. There are 12 residues in the CDR3. Looked up from germline, CDR1 is LGHDT and CDR2 is YNNKEL (reference sequence). The CDR3 reads CASSMGLLEAFF. In nucleotides, the CDR3 is TGTGCCAGCAGTATGGGACTTCTGGAAGCTTTCTTT.

This chain joins TRBV3-1 (or the pseudogene TRBV3-2) and TRBJ1-6, with D possibly TRBD1 on 5 matching bases. The CDR3 spans 15 residues. Germline CDR1 reads LGHDT; CDR2 reads YNNKEL (reference sequence). Trimming took off 4 bases at V and 0 bases at J, with 7 bases between the two ends. The CDR3, as DNA: TGTGCCAGCAGCCCCGACAGCTCCTATAATTCACCCCTCCACTTT. Amino acid sequence: CASSPDSSYNSPLHF.

This chain joins TRBV7-9 and TRBJ2-1; TRBD2 aligns across 11 bases. The ends lost 6 bases at V and 8 bases at J; junction bases unmatched: 18. Germline CDR1 reads SEHNR; CDR2 reads FQNEAQ (reference sequence). This CDR3 contains 18 residues. The CDR3 loop reads CASSQPTSGISPQDEQFF. CDR3 bases: TGTGCCAGCAGTCAACCGACTAGCGGGATCTCCCCTCAGGATGAGCAGTTCTTC.

The chain couples TRBV10-3 to TRBJ2-2; the match to TRBD1 covers 7 bases. This CDR3 is 13 amino acids long. Germline trimming cut 10 bases from V and 1 base from J; bases unmatched to any gene: 3. Germline-derived CDR1 and CDR2 are ENHRY and SYGVKD. The CDR3 region has the DNA TGTGCCACCGGGACAGTGAACACCGGGGAGCTGTTTTTT. It specifies CATGTVNTGELFF.

This chain connects TRBV14 to TRBJ1-1, with D possibly matching TRBD1 (5 bases). The CDR3 extends over 15 amino acids. CDR1 is SGHDN and CDR2 is FVKESK in the germline V gene. V lost 0 bases and J lost 1, with 9 bases in between. CDR3 sequence: CASSQESGWNTEAFF. The CDR3 DNA reads TGTGCCAGCAGCCAAGAGTCAGGGTGGAACACTGAAGCTTTCTTT.

The chain recombines TRBV3-1 (or the pseudogene TRBV3-2) with TRBJ2-1; 13 positions match TRBD2. V shed 3 bases and J 4 bases; nucleotides not matched to a gene: 9. CDR1 is LGHDT, CDR2 YNNKEL, per germline (reference sequence). This CDR3 has 18 amino acids. This chain's CDR3 is CASSHPLAGGREYNEQFF. The CDR3 nucleotides read TGTGCCAGCAGCCACCCACTAGCGGGGGGGCGGGAATACAATGAGCAGTTCTTC.

The V call is TRBV6-6, the J call TRBJ1-1; unclear D gene. Germline V gene data show CDR1 as MNHNY and CDR2 as SVGAGI (reference sequence). CDR3 size: 15 residues. Trimming took 0 bases from V and 4 from J, leaving 12 bases between them. CDR3 sequence: CASSYSGPMGTEAFF. The CDR3 bases are TGTGCCAGCAGTTACTCGGGCCCTATGGGCACTGAAGCTTTCTTT.

The chain combines TRBV7-3 with TRBJ1-2; 7 positions agree with TRBD1. Germline CDR1 SGHTA, CDR2 FQGTGA. With 1 base clipped from V and 6 bases from J, the junction kept 2 bases outside the gene matches. The CDR3 sequence is 13 residues long. DNA for the CDR3: TGTGCCAGCAGCTTAAGAGGGGGCCATGGCTACACCTTC. Encoded protein: CASSLRGGHGYTF.

The chain uses TRBV14 and TRBJ1-1; D gene unclear. The V end was cut by 1 base, the J end by 0 bases, with 9 bases between. Germline values: CDR1 SGHDN, CDR2 FVKESK. The CDR3 totals 15 residues. The CDR3 DNA sequence: TGTGCCAGCAGCCAAGGCGCGGCCATGAACACTGAAGCTTTCTTT. It codes for CASSQGAAMNTEAFF.

The chain joins TRBV7-2 to TRBJ1-1; 9 nucleotides align to TRBD1. J gave up 3 bases and V 5 bases, and 7 bases lay outside the gene matches. The CDR3 is made up of 15 amino acids. Germline loops: CDR1 SGHTA, CDR2 FQGNSA. The CDR3: CASSPQTGGYTEAFF. The CDR3 DNA sequence: TGTGCCAGCAGCCCACAGACAGGGGGATACACTGAAGCTTTCTTT.

Here the CDR3 reads CASSLAATMNTEAFF. CDR3 sequence (DNA): TGCGCCAGCAGCTTGGCGGCGACAATGAACACTGAAGCTTTCTTT. V and J are TRBV5-1 and TRBJ1-1; D gene ambiguous. The CDR3 sequence is 15 residues long. The V and J ends lost 0 bases and 0 bases respectively, with 9 bases between them. The germline V gene encodes CDR1 SGHRS and CDR2 YFSETQ.

This chain connects TRBV27 to TRBJ2-7; a weak D match, TRBD2 (6 bases). Deletions cut 6 bases from V and 7 bases from J, with 13 bases between. CDR1 MNHEY and CDR2 SMNVEV come from the germline V gene (reference sequence). CDR3 size: 12 residues. The CDR3 is CASSQLAGEQYF. The CDR3 DNA is TGTGCCAGCAGCCAACTCGCGGGGGAGCAGTACTTC.

This sequence joins TRBV30 and TRBJ1-2; D is possibly TRBD1 (5 bases). The CDR3 sequence is 14 residues long. V lost 4 bases, J lost 4 bases, and 16 bases lay in between. Germline CDR1 reads GTSNPN; CDR2 reads SVGIG (reference sequence). CDR3 sequence reads: CAWTKRGLRYGYTF. The CDR3 coding sequence is TGTGCCTGGACTAAAAGGGGTCTCCGCTATGGCTACACCTTC.